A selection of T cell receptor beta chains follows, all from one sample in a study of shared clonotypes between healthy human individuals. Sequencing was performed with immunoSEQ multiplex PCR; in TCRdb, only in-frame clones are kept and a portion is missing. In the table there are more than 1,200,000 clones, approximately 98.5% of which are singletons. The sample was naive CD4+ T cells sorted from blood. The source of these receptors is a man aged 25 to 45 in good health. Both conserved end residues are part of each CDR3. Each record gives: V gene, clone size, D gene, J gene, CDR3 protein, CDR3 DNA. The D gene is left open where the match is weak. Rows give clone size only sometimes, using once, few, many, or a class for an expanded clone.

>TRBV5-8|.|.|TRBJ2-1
CASSPGQLSYNEQFF
TGTGCCAGCAGCCCGGGACAACTCTCCTACAATGAGCAGTTCTTC
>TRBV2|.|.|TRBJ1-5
CASRRGGPLSNQPQHF
TGTGCCAGCAGGAGGGGGGGACCCTTGAGCAATCAGCCCCAGCATTTT
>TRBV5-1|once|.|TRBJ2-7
CASSADSSYEQYF
TGCGCCAGCAGCGCCGACAGCTCCTACGAGCAGTACTTC
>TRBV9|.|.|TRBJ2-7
CASSVAGTDYEQYF
TGTGCCAGCAGCGTAGCTGGGACGGATTACGAGCAGTACTTC
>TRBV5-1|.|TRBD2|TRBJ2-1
CASSLADSGRVDEQFF
TGCGCCAGCAGCTTGGCCGATAGCGGGAGGGTGGATGAGCAGTTCTTC
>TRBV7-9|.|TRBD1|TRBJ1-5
CASSLSSGTGRNQPQHF
TGTGCCAGCAGCCTATCTTCCGGGACAGGAAGAAATCAGCCCCAGCATTTT
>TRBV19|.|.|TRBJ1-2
CASSPAQANYGYTF
TGTGCCAGTAGCCCGGCACAGGCGAACTATGGCTACACCTTC
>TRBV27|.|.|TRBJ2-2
CASKGNLAGELFF
TGTGCCAGCAAGGGGAATTTGGCCGGGGAGCTGTTTTTT
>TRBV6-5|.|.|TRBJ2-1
CASNRQGGRQFF
TGTGCCAGCAACCGACAGGGAGGAAGGCAGTTCTTC
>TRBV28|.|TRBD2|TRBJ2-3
CASSRSGSFRLGDTQYF
TGTGCCAGCAGTCGTAGCGGGAGTTTTCGTTTGGGAGATACGCAGTATTTT
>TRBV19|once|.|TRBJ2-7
CASSKKEGLHSYEQYF
TGTGCCAGTAGCAAGAAGGAGGGCCTCCATTCCTACGAGCAGTACTTC
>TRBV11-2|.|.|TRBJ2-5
CASSSGGTKETQYF
TGTGCCAGCAGCTCCGGCGGGACCAAAGAGACCCAGTACTTC
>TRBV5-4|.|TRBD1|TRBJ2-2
CASSLPGTGYTGELFF
TGTGCCAGCAGCTTGCCCGGGACAGGGTACACCGGGGAGCTGTTTTTT
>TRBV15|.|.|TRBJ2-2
CATSPTETGELFF
TGTGCCACCAGTCCGACGGAGACCGGGGAGCTGTTTTTT
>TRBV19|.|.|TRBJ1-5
CASSPGASNQPQHF
TGTGCCAGTAGTCCAGGGGCCAGCAATCAGCCCCAGCATTTT
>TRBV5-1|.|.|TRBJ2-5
CASSVAGQETQYF
TGCGCCAGCAGCGTCGCGGGGCAAGAGACCCAGTACTTC
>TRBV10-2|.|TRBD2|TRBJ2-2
CAIPRSIVSGGQWNTGELFF
TGCGCCATCCCGCGGTCTATCGTTTCGGGGGGTCAGTGGAACACCGGGGAGCTGTTTTTT
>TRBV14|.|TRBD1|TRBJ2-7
CASSPGQTSYEQYF
TGTGCCAGCAGCCCGGGACAGACCTCCTACGAGCAATACTTC
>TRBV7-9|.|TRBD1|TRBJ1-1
CASSSSATGRAFF
TGTGCCAGCAGCTCAAGCGCGACAGGGAGAGCTTTCTTT
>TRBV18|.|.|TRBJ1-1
CASSPLSRTENTEAFF
TGTGCCAGCTCACCACTGTCGAGGACGGAGAACACTGAAGCTTTCTTT
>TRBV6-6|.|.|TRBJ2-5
CASRERLQETQYF
TGTGCCAGCCGGGAACGGCTCCAAGAGACCCAGTACTTC
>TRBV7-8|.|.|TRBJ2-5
CASSSGTLRTFQEETQYF
TGTGCCAGCAGCTCTGGAACCCTGAGGACCTTCCAGGAAGAGACCCAGTACTTC
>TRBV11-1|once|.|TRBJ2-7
CASSLALDRFYEQYF
TGTGCCAGCAGCTTAGCCTTGGACAGATTCTACGAGCAGTACTTC
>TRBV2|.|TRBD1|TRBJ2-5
CASDRVRKTQYF
TGTGCCTCCGACAGGGTTAGGAAGACCCAGTACTTC
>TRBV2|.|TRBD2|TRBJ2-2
CASTTNRGGLSTGELFF
TGTGCCAGCACTACCAATCGCGGGGGGCTGAGCACCGGGGAGCTGTTTTTT
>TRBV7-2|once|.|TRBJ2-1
CASSLDARGGNNEQFF
TGTGCCAGCAGCTTAGACGCTAGAGGGGGGAACAATGAGCAGTTCTTC
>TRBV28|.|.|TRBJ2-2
CASSSPGELFF
TGTGCCAGCAGTTCGCCCGGGGAGCTGTTTTTT
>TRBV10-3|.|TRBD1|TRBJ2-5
CAISESGTEKETQYF
TGTGCCATCAGTGAGTCCGGGACAGAGAAAGAGACCCAGTACTTC
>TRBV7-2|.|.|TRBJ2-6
CASSAGGSGANVLTF
TGTGCCAGCAGCGCAGGCGGCTCTGGGGCCAACGTCCTGACTTTC
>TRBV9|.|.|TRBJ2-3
CASSVQGPAMQYF
TGTGCCAGCAGCGTACAGGGACCCGCTATGCAGTATTTT
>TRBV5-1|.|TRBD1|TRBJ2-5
CASSFTGGAGETQYF
TGCGCCAGCAGCTTTACAGGGGGCGCGGGAGAGACCCAGTACTTC
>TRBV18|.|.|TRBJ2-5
CASSSRLEETQYF
TGTGCCAGCTCCTCCCGGTTGGAAGAGACCCAGTACTTC
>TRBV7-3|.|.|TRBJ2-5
CASSFRAGPTETQYF
TGTGCCAGCAGCTTCCGGGCCGGTCCAACGGAGACCCAGTACTTC
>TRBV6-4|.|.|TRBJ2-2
CASGPRAGTTGELFF
TGTGCCAGCGGCCCACGTGCAGGGACCACCGGGGAGCTGTTTTTT
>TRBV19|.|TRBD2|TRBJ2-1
CASSGLAGYNEQFF
TGTGCCAGTAGCGGGCTAGCGGGCTACAATGAGCAGTTCTTC
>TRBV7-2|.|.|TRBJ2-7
CASSYGQTYEQYF
TGTGCCAGCAGCTATGGACAGACCTACGAGCAGTACTTC
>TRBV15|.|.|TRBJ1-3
CATSKSRSGNTIYF
TGTGCCACCAGCAAGTCCCGCTCTGGAAACACCATATATTTT
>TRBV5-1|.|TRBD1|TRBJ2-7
CASSLRVGQDISYEQYF
TGCGCCAGCAGCCTGAGAGTAGGACAGGATATATCCTACGAGCAGTACTTC
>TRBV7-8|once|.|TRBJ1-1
CASSLVRAGDLGNTEAFF
TGTGCCAGCAGCTTAGTTAGGGCAGGGGATTTGGGAAACACTGAAGCTTTCTTT
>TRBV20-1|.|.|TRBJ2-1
CSAHYNEQFF
TGCAGTGCCCACTACAATGAGCAGTTCTTC
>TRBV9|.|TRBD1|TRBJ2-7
CASSEGQFSYEQYF
TGTGCCAGCAGCGAGGGACAGTTCTCCTACGAGCAGTACTTC
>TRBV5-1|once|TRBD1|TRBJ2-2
CASSKQGWAGELFF
TGCGCCAGCAGCAAACAGGGGTGGGCCGGGGAGCTGTTTTTT
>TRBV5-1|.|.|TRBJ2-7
CASSFRPSYEQYF
TGCGCCAGCAGCTTTAGACCTTCCTACGAGCAGTACTTC
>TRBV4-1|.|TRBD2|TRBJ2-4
CASSQGLAESLAKNIQYF
TGCGCCAGCAGCCAAGGACTAGCGGAATCCTTAGCCAAAAACATTCAGTACTTC
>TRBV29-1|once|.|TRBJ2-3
CSVVGSRRVADTQYF
TGCAGCGTTGTCGGCTCGCGTAGAGTGGCAGATACGCAGTATTTT
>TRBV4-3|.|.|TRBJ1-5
CASSQDLNWGGNQPQHF
TGCGCCAGCAGCCAAGATCTGAATTGGGGGGGCAATCAGCCCCAGCATTTT
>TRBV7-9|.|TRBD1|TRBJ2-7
CASSLAGTGGTPYEQYF
TGTGCCAGCAGCCTCGCCGGGACAGGGGGCACCCCCTACGAGCAGTACTTC
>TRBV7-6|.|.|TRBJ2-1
CASSLGRTISYNEQFF
TGTGCCAGCAGCTTAGGAAGGACCATCTCCTACAATGAGCAGTTCTTC
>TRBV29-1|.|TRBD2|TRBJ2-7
CSVRTSGHEQYF
TGCAGCGTTCGGACTAGCGGGCACGAGCAGTACTTC